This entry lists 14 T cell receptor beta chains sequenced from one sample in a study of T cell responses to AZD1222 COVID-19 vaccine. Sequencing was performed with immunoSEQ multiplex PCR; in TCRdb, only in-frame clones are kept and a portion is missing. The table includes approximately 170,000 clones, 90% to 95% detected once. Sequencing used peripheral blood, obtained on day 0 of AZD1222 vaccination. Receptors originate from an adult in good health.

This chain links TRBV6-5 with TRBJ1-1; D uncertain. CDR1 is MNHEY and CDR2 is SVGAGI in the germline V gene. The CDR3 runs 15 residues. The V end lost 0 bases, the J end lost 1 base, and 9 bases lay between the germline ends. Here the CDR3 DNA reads TGTGCCAGCAGTTACTCGAGAGCAGGGAACACTGAAGCTTTCTTT. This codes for CASSYSRAGNTEAFF.

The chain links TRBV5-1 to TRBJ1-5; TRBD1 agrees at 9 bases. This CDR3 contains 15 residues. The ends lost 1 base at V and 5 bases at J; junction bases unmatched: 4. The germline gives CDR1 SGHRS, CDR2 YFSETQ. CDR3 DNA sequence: TGCGCCAGCAGCTTGACGGGACAGGGAGATCAGCCCCAGCATTTT. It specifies CASSLTGQGDQPQHF.

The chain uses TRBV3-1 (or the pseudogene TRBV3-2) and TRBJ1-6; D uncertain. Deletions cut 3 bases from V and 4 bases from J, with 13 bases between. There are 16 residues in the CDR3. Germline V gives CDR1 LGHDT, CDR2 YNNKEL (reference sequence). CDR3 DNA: TGTGCCAGCAGCCAGGTTCCGGGCGCATATAATTCACCCCTCCACTTT. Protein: CASSQVPGAYNSPLHF.

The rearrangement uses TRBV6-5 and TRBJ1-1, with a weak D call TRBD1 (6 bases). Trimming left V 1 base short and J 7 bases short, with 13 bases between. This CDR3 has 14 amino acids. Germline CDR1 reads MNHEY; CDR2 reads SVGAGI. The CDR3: CASSYWAGAVEAFF. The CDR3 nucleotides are TGTGCCAGCAGTTACTGGGCAGGGGCTGTTGAAGCTTTCTTT.

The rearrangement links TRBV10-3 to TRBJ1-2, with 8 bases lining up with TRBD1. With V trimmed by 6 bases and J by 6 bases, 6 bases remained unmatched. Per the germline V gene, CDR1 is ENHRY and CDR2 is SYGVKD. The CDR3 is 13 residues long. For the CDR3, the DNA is TGTGCCATCAGCCGAGGACAGGGCGATGGCTACACCTTC. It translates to CAISRGQGDGYTF.

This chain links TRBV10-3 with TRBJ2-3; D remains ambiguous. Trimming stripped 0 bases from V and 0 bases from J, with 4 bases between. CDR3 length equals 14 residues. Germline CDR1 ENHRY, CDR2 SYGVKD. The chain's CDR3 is CAISESTSTDTQYF. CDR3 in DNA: TGTGCCATCAGTGAGTCGACGAGCACAGATACGCAGTATTTT.

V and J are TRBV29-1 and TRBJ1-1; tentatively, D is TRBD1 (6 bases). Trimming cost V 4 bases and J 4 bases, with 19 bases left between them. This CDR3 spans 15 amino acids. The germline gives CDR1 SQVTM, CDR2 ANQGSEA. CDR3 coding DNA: TGCAGCGTTGGGCTTACAGGGAGGTTAGGCACTGAAGCTTTCTTT. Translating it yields CSVGLTGRLGTEAFF.

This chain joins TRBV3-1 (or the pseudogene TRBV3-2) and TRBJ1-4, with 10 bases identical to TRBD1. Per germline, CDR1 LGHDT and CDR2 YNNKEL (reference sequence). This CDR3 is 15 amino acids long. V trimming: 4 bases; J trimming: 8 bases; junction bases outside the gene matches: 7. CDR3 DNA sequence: TGTGCCAGCAGCCCAGGGACAGGGGAGGACGAAAAACTGTTTTTT. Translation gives CASSPGTGEDEKLFF.

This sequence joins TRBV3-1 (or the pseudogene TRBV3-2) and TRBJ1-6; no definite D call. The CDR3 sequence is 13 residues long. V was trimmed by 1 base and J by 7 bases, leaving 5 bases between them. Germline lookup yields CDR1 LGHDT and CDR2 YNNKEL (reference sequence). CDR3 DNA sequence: TGTGCCAGCAGCCAAGGTGCCAATTCACCCCTCCACTTT. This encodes CASSQGANSPLHF.

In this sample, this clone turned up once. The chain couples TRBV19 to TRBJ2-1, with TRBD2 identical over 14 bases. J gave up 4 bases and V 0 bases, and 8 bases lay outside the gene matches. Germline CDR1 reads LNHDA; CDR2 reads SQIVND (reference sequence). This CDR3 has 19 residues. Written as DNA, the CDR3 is TGTGCCAGTAGTATAGATCCAGGACTAGCGGGGGGAAGATACAATGAGCAGTTCTTC. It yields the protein CASSIDPGLAGGRYNEQFF.

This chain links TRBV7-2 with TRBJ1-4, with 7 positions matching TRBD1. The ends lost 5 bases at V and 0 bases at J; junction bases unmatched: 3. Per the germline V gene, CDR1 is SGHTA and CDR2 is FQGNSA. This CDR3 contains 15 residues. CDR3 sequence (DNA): TGTGCCAGCAGCACGACAGGGACAACTAATGAAAAACTGTTTTTT. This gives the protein CASSTTGTTNEKLFF.

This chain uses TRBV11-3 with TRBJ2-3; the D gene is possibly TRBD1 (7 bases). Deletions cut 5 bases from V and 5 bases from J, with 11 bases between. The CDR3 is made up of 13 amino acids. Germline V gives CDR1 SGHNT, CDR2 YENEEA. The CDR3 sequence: CASSDQGGDTQYF. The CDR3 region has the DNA TGTGCCAGCAGCGATCAGGGGGGAGATACGCAGTATTTT.

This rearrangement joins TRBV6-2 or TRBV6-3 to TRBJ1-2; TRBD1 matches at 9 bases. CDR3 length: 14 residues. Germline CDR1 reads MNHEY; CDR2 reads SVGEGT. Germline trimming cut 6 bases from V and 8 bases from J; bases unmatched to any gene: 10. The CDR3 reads CASSRDRVRGGYTF. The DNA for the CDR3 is TGTGCCAGCAGCCGGGACAGGGTGAGAGGAGGCTACACCTTC.

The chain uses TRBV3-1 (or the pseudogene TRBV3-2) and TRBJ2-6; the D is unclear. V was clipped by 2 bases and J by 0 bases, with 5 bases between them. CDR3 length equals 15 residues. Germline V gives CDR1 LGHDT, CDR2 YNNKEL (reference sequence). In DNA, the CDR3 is TGTGCCAGCAGCCAATGGGTCTCTGGGGCCAACGTCCTGACTTTC. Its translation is CASSQWVSGANVLTF.